These 11 T cell receptor beta chains originate from one sample sequenced in a study of OX40 agonist ivuxolimab in advanced cancers. Assay: immunoSEQ multiplex PCR; the TCRdb copy retains only in-frame clones and omits some. Found here are under 75,000 clones, around nine tenths of them singletons; the top ten hold less than 10%. Specimen: CD4+ or CD8+ T cells sorted from blood, collected in a trial of the OX40 agonist ivuxolimab. The receptor source for this set is an adult with an advanced solid tumor such as melanoma, head and neck, liver or kidney cancer.

This clone was observed a handful of times. The chain recombines TRBV7-2 with TRBJ1-1; D gene unclear. V gave up 1 base and J gave up 2 bases, with 14 bases separating them. The CDR3 spans 16 residues. CDR1 and CDR2 from the germline V gene are SGHTA and FQGNSA. This chain's CDR3 is CASSLESYSFNTEAFF. Written as DNA, the CDR3 is TGTGCCAGCAGCTTAGAATCTTACAGCTTTAACACTGAAGCTTTCTTT.

This clone showed up just once. V usage is TRBV5-1 and J usage is TRBJ1-1; 7 bases are a match to TRBD1. J lost 3 bases, V lost 3 bases, and 5 bases had no gene match. The CDR3 is made up of 14 amino acids. From germline, CDR1 is SGHRS and CDR2 YFSETQ. The CDR3 bases are TGCGCCAGCAGCTCGACAGGGAGGGACACTGAAGCTTTCTTT. Its protein product is CASSSTGRDTEAFF.

This sequence joins TRBV4-1 and TRBJ2-5; D is uncertain. The CDR3 covers 14 residues. Per the germline V gene, CDR1 is MGHRA and CDR2 is YSYEKL. The germline V and J ends were trimmed by 4 bases and 5 bases, with 14 bases remaining between them. Here the CDR3 reads CASSLNRPGETQYF. Here the CDR3 DNA reads TGCGCCAGCAGCCTAAACCGGCCGGGTGAGACCCAGTACTTC.

This chain connects TRBV7-2 to TRBJ2-4; D is ambiguous. Germline V gene sequence: CDR1 SGHTA, CDR2 FQGNSA. V lost 5 bases and J 4 bases, leaving 18 bases between the germline ends. This CDR3 spans 16 amino acids. Here the CDR3 DNA reads TGTGCCAGCAGCCCCCGCGTGGGGAACGAAAAAAACATTCAGTACTTC. Translated, it gives CASSPRVGNEKNIQYF.

This clone was seen once. The CDR3 bases are TGTGCCATCAGTGAGGAATTAGCGGGGGTCTATTACAATGAGCAGTTCTTC. It is translated as CAISEELAGVYYNEQFF. The chain carries TRBV10-3 and TRBJ2-1; 9 bases map to TRBD2. Germline V gene lookup returns CDR1 ENHRY and CDR2 SYGVKD. This CDR3 is built from 17 residues. Trimming removed 2 bases from V and 4 bases from J; junction bases left unmatched: 9.

This rearrangement joins TRBV11-2 to TRBJ2-1, with a tentative D call TRBD2 (5 bases). The CDR3 is made up of 16 amino acids. Trimming pared 3 bases from V and 0 bases from J, leaving 12 bases between. Looked up from germline, CDR1 is SGHAT and CDR2 is FQNNGV. This CDR3 reads CASSFASSSSYNEQFF. The CDR3 bases are TGTGCCAGCAGCTTTGCTAGCAGTAGCTCCTACAATGAGCAGTTCTTC.

The chain carries TRBV13 and TRBJ2-3; TRBD2 matches at 15 bases. The CDR3 has 20 residues. Germline CDR1 is PRHDT and CDR2 is FYEKMQ (reference sequence). With V trimmed by 5 bases and J by 0 bases, 12 bases remained unmatched. The CDR3 is CASSSTGTSGGPLSTDTQYF. Written as DNA, the CDR3 is TGTGCCAGCAGCAGTACCGGGACTAGCGGGGGGCCTCTTAGCACAGATACGCAGTATTTT.

The chain links TRBV4-1 to TRBJ2-7; D is unclear. The CDR3 totals 15 residues. Germline CDR1 and CDR2: MGHRA and YSYEKL. Trimming stripped 0 bases from V and 0 bases from J, with 9 bases between. Here the CDR3 reads CASSQERLSSYEQYF. CDR3 nucleotides: TGCGCCAGCAGCCAAGAAAGGTTAAGCTCCTACGAGCAGTACTTC.

The gene calls are TRBV27 and TRBJ2-1; D remains unclear. The germline V gene has CDR1 MNHEY and CDR2 SMNVEV (reference sequence). The CDR3 sequence is 15 residues long. With 4 bases removed from V and 4 bases from J, the gap between germline ends came to 14 bases. CDR3 bases: TGTGCCAGCAGTTCCCTCCCGACACGTTACAATGAGCAGTTCTTC. Encoded protein: CASSSLPTRYNEQFF.

The J gene is TRBJ2-1, the V gene TRBV2; D remains ambiguous. The CDR3 runs 15 residues. CDR1 is SNHLY, CDR2 FYNNEI, per germline. Trimming cost V 4 bases and J 2 bases, with 12 bases left between them. The CDR3 bases are TGTGCCAGCAGTGGCCAACGGGCCCCCTACAATGAGCAGTTCTTC. Its translation is CASSGQRAPYNEQFF.

This clone was seen more than once but under ten times. The V call is TRBV7-9, the J call TRBJ1-1; 9 bases are a match to TRBD1. Germline V gene lookup returns CDR1 SEHNR and CDR2 FQNEAQ (reference sequence). The CDR3 runs to 14 residues. Trimming cost V 5 bases and J 5 bases; bases outside gene matches: 6. The CDR3: CASSTGQGGTEAFF. DNA for the CDR3: TGTGCCAGCAGCACGGGACAGGGAGGGACTGAAGCTTTCTTT.